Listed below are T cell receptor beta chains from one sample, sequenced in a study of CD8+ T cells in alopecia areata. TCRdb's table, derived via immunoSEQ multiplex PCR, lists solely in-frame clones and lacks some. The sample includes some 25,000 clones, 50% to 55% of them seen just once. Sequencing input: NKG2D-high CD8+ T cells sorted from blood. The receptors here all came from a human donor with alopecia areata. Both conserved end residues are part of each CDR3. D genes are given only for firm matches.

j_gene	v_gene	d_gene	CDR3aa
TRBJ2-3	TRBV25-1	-	CASTFGDTQYF
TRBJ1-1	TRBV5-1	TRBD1	CASSLGRGRGGTEAFF
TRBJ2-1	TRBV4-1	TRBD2	CASSVTGLAGDNEQFF
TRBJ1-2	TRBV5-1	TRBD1	CASSKGQGYGYTF
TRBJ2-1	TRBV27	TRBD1	CASSFPRGPAFF
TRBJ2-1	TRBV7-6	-	CASKDYDGEQFF
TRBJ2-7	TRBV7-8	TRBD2	CASSLGASGNSLGYEQYF
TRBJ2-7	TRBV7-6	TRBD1	CASSNRDRGHYEQYF
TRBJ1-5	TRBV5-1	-	CASSLAGNLNQPQHF
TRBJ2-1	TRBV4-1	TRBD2	CASSQVHGGNNEQFF
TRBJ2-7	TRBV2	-	CASSDPDSYEQYF
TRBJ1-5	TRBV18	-	CASSGSPFNQPQHF
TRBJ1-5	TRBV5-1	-	CASSLGSNQPQHF
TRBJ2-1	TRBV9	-	CASSVEGGGHNNEQFF
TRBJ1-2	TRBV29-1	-	CSVEGINYGYTF
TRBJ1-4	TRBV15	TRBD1	CATHGTANEKLFF
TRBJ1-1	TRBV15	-	CATSRPNPGEEAFF
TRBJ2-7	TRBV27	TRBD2	CASRTGTSDYEQYF
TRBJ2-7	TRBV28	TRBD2	CASSPTGGRSGEQYF
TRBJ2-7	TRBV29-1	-	CSVEGVGSGDYEQYF
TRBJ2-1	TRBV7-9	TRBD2	CASSIWSGSNLNEQFF
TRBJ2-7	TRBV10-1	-	CASSPQPGLQVYEQYF
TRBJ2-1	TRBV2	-	CASSAAPSLAVGSEQFF
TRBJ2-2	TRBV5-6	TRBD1	CASSLGQGVGGELFF
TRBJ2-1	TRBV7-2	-	CASSLGLAESSYNEQFF
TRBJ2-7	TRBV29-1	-	CSVEWTDYEQYF
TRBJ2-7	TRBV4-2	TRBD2	CASSRGLEREGYEQYF
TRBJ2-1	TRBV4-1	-	CASSLWIENEQFF
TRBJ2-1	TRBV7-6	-	CASSFASDEQFF
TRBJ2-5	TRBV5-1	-	CASSFSGMGTQETQYF
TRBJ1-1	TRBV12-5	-	CASGAGFGTEAFF
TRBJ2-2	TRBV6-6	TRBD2	CASKGLAGVAGELFF
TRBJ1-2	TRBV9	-	CASSAIIAGNYGYTF
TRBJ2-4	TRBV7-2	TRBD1	CASSWAMGQGAGNIQYF
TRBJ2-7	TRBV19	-	CASSISPGPGPHEQYF
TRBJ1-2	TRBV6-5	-	CASRLGGRDYGYTF
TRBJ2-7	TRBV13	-	CASSPKGNEQYF
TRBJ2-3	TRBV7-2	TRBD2	CASSSLAGGPDTQYF
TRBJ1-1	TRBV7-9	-	CASSLDWLDTEAFF
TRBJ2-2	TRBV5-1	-	CASTQGTGELFF
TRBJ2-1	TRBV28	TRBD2	CASSAGGEGHEQFF
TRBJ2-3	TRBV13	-	CASSPQDWGTDTQYF
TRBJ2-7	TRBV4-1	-	CASSRDRYEQYF
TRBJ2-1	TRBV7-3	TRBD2	CASSLWATSGMDNEQFF
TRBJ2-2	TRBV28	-	CASSQVTGGSTGELFF
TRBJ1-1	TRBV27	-	CASSRRGAKAFF
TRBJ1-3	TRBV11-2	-	CASSFPQVFSGNTIYF
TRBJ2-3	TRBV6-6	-	CASSYRRDPQDTQYF